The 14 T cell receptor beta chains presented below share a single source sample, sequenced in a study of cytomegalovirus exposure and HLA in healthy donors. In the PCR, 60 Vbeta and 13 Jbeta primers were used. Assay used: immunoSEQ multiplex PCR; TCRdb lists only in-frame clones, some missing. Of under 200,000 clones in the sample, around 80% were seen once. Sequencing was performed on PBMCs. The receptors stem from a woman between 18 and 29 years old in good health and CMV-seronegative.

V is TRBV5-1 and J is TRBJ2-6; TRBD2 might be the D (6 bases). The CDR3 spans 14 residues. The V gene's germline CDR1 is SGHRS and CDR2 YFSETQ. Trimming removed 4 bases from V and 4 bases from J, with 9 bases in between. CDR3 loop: CASSPGEGANVLTF. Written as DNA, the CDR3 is TGCGCCAGCAGCCCGGGGGAGGGGGCCAACGTCCTGACTTTC.

For the CDR3, the DNA is TGTGCCAGCAGCCTCGAGGCGACTAGCGGGAAGTCAGATACGCAGTATTTT. It translates to CASSLEATSGKSDTQYF. The V gene is TRBV7-2, the J gene TRBJ2-3; 11 bases fit TRBD2. V lost 5 bases, J lost 4 bases, and 11 bases stayed unmatched. CDR1 is SGHTA and CDR2 is FQGNSA in the germline V gene. The CDR3 spans 17 residues.

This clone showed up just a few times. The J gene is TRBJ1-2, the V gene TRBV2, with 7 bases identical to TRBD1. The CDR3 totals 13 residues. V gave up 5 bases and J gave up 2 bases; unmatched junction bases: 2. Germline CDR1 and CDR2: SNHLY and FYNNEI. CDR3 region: CASSRDSNYGYTF. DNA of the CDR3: TGTGCCAGCAGTAGGGACAGCAACTATGGCTACACCTTC. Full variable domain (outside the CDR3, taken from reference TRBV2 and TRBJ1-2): EPEVTQTPSHQVTQMGQEVILRCVPISNHLYFYWYRQILGQKVEFLVSFYNNEISEKSEIFDDQFSVERPDGSNFTLKIRSTKLEDSAMYFCASSRDSNYGYTFGSGTRLTVV.

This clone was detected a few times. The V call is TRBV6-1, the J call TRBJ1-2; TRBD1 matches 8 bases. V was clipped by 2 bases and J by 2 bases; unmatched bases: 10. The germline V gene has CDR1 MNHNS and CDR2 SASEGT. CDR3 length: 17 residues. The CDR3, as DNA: TGTGCCAGCAGTGAATCAAAGTACAGGGGGAGGAACTATGGCTACACCTTC. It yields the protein CASSESKYRGRNYGYTF.

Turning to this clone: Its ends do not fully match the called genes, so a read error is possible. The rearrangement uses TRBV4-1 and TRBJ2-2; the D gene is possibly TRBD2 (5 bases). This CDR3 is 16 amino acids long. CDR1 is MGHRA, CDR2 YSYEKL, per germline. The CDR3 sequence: CASSQMDLLSSGELFF. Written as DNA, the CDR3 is TGCGCCAGCAGCCAGATGGACCTCCTTTCATCCGGGGAGTTGTTTTTT.

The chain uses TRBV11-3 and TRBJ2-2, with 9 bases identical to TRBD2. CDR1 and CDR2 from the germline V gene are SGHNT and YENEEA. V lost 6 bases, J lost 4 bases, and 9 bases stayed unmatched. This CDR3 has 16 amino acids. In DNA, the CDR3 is TGTGCCAGCAGTTCATATAGCGGGAGACTCACCGGGGAGCTGTTTTTT. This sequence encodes CASSSYSGRLTGELFF.

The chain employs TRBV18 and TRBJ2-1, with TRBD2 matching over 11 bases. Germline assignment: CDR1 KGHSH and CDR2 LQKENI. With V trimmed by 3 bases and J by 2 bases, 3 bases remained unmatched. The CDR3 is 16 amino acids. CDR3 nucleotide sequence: TGTGCCAGCTCACCCAGACTAGCGGGGACCTACAATGAGCAGTTCTTC. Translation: CASSPRLAGTYNEQFF.

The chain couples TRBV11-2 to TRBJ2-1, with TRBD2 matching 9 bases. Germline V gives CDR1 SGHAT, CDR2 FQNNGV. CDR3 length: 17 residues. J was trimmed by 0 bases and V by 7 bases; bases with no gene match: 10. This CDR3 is CASIISGRASSYNEQFF. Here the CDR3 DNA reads TGTGCCAGCATTATTAGCGGGAGAGCTAGCTCCTACAATGAGCAGTTCTTC. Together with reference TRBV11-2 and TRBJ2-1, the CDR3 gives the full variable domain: EAGVAQSPRYKIIEKRQSVAFWCNPISGHATLYWYQQILGQGPKLLIQFQNNGVVDDSQLPKDRFSAERLKGVDSTLKIQPAKLEDSAVYLCASIISGRASSYNEQFFGPGTRLTVL.

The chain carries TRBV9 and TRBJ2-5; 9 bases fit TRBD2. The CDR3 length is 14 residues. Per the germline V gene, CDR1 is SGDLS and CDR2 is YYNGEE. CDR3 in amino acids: CVRRLAGYQETQYF. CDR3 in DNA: TGTGTGAGGAGGCTAGCGGGATATCAAGAGACCCAGTACTTC.

The CDR3 DNA sequence: TGTGCAGGGAGGGGATATGAAAAACTGTTTTTT. Translated: CAGRGYEKLFF. The chain is built from TRBV30 and TRBJ1-4; the D gene is possibly TRBD1 (5 bases). Germline V gives CDR1 GTSNPN, CDR2 SVGIG (reference sequence). This CDR3 spans 11 amino acids.

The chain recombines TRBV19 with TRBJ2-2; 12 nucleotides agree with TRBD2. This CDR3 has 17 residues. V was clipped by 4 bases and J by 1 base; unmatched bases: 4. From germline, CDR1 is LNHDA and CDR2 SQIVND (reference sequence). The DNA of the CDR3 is TGTGCCAGTAGTACACGGACTAGCGGGGTGAACACCGGGGAGCTGTTTTTT. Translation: CASSTRTSGVNTGELFF. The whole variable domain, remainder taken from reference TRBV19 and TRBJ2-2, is DGGITQSPKYLFRKEGQNVTLSCEQNLNHDAMYWYRQDPGQGLRLIYYSQIVNDFQKGDIAEGYSVSREKKESFPLTVTSAQKNPTAFYLCASSTRTSGVNTGELFFGEGSRLTVL.

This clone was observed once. CDR3 bases: TGTGCCAGCAGCCGCGGACAGCGCGAGACCCAGTACTTC. Encoded protein: CASSRGQRETQYF. V is TRBV7-8 and J is TRBJ2-5, with TRBD1 as a possible D gene (6 bases). The ends were cut back, 5 bases at V and 5 bases at J, with 12 bases in the middle. CDR3 size: 13 residues. CDR1 and CDR2 (germline): SGHVS, FQNEAQ.

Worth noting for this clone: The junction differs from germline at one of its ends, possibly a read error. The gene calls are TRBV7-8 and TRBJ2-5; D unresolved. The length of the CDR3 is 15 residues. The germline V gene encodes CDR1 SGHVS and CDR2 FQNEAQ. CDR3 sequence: CASSFNPEYQEAQYF. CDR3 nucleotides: TGTGCCAGCAGCTTTAACCCAGAATACCAAGAGGCCCAGTACTTC. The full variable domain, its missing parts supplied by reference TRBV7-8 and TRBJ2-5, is GAGVSQSPRYKVAKRGQDVALRCDPISGHVSLFWYQQALGQGPEFLTYFQNEAQLDKSGLPSDRFFAERPEGSVSTLKIQRTQQEDSAVYLCASSFNPEYQEAQYFGPGTRLLVL.

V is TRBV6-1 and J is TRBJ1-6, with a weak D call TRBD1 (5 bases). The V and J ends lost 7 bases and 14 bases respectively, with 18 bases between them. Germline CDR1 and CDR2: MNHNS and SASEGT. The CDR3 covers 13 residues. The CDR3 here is CASIERHRGSLHF. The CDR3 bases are TGTGCCAGCATTGAGAGGCACCGGGGGTCCCTCCACTTT.